This T cell receptor beta chain stems from a study of T cell clones after liver transplantation. Study results and caveats: Graft donor-reactive T cells may have migrated into the graft rather than being deleted.

Comment on this clone: The antigen is undetermined.

The CDR3 runs 12 residues. The V gene's germline CDR1 is SQVTM and CDR2 ANQGSEA. V lost 6 bases and J 5 bases, leaving 12 bases between the germline ends. Profiling relied on immunoSEQ multiplex PCR, and the TCRdb table lists in-frame clones only, not all of them. Of over 50,000 clones in the sample, approximately 84% were seen once. The source is a human donor who received a liver transplant. The specimen comprised CD4+ T cells from blood, sampled before liver transplant. The chain recombines TRBV29-1 with TRBJ2-3; D remains ambiguous. The CDR3 bases are TGCAGCGTCCTGCCTCCGGGAGATACGCAGTATTTT. It encodes CSVLPPGDTQYF.